What follows is one T cell receptor beta chain and its context. Residents of about two dozen US areas, aged roughly 18 to 90 years, made up the participants. Participant-given clinical history determined each cohort assignment. This CDR3 contains 16 residues. This specimen comes from a study of blood T cell repertoires in COVID-19. The overall study: Specimens from acute and convalescent COVID-19 originated in the United States, Italy and Spain.

In the study's own analysis: Amplifying reference gene primers gave estimates of nucleated cell counts. TCRdb's copy holds only in-frame clones and misses some; the assay was immunoSEQ multiplex PCR. For V, J and clone size, that table is used; D and trimming come from the DNA. The sample includes roughly 130,000 clones, 80% to 90% of them seen just once. The gene calls are TRBV21-1 and TRBJ1-5; the table's D call, TRBD1, was not checked against the DNA. TRBV21-1 is assigned pseudogene status. The source is a woman in her fifties or sixties with acute COVID-19. The sample consisted of PBMCs or T cells enriched from blood (not recorded which). DNA of the CDR3: TGTGCCAGCGCACGAAAATCTAACAGGGGACGTCAGCCCCAGCATTTT. Its protein product is CASARKSNRGRQPQHF.